The rows below give T cell receptor beta chains drawn from one sample of a study of control samples from healthy donors and cancer patients. The protocol was immunoSEQ multiplex PCR, while the TCRdb copy is restricted to in-frame clones and leaves out a portion. Of about 75,000 clones listed, roughly 92% were seen once; the top ten hold about 6.2%. The sequenced material came from blood. The receptor set was obtained from a woman between 40 and 55 years old in good health. CDR3s include the opening cysteine and the closing phenylalanine or tryptophan. The D gene is left open where the match is weak. Expanded clones are given a class, and other clones once, few, many or no size at all.

V,J,size,D,DNA,CDR3
TRBV11-2,TRBJ1-2,.,.,TGTGCCAGCAGCATCGGACAGAGCCCTTATGGCTACACCTTC,CASSIGQSPYGYTF
TRBV27,TRBJ1-5,.,TRBD1,TGTGCCAGCAGTTTTCTCGACAGGGCCGATCAGCCCCAGCATTTT,CASSFLDRADQPQHF
TRBV11-2,TRBJ1-4,.,.,TGTGCCAGCAGCCCCGGTGAAAAACTGTTTTTT,CASSPGEKLFF
TRBV7-6,TRBJ2-2,.,TRBD2,TGTGCCAGCAGCTTGGAGGCTAGCGGAGATAACACCGGGGAGCTGTTTTTT,CASSLEASGDNTGELFF
TRBV9,TRBJ2-7,.,TRBD1,TGTGCCAGCGGGACAGGGACAGGGCTCTACGAGCAGTACTTC,CASGTGTGLYEQYF
TRBV19,TRBJ1-1,.,.,TGTGCCAGTACCGCGGGCTATTCGGGCACTGAAGCTTTCTTT,CASTAGYSGTEAFF
TRBV5-4,TRBJ2-1,once,.,TGTGCCAGCAGGACCGGCGGGACGGCCGCGCAGTTCTTC,CASRTGGTAAQFF
TRBV7-9,TRBJ2-3,.,TRBD1,TGTGCCAGCAGCTCCCCGCGTGACCCACAGGGGTACACAGATACGCAGTATTTT,CASSSPRDPQGYTDTQYF
TRBV6-6,TRBJ1-4,.,TRBD1,TGTGCCAGCAGCACCCCGGACAGGGTGGATGAAAAACTGTTTTTT,CASSTPDRVDEKLFF
TRBV2,TRBJ2-5,.,.,TGTGCCAGCAGTGGGGACCGGCAAGAGACCCAGTACTTC,CASSGDRQETQYF
TRBV5-6,TRBJ2-5,.,.,TGTGCCAGCAGCCCCCCGGAGGGCGGGACCCAGTACTTC,CASSPPEGGTQYF
TRBV13,TRBJ2-6,.,.,TGTGCCAGCAGCCCCCTCCCGGGGGCCAACGTCCTGACTTTC,CASSPLPGANVLTF
TRBV6-4,TRBJ2-3,.,.,TGTGCCAGCAGTGACCATTTTGGAGGGAGGCCAGATACGCAGTATTTT,CASSDHFGGRPDTQYF
TRBV6-5,TRBJ1-1,once,.,TGTGCCAGCAGTTACACCAGGGGAGACACTGAAGCTTTCTTT,CASSYTRGDTEAFF
TRBV7-9,TRBJ2-3,.,.,TGTGCCAGCAGCTTCCGCGTCGGGCGCGGGGGCACAGATACGCAGTATTTT,CASSFRVGRGGTDTQYF
TRBV10-1,TRBJ1-4,.,TRBD1,TGCGCCAGCTTTAGACAGGGGACCTTCACTAATGAAAAACTGTTTTTT,CASFRQGTFTNEKLFF
TRBV5-1,TRBJ1-4,.,.,TGCGCCAGCAGCTTGTCCCCTTCTTATAGTGAGGATGAAAAACTGTTTTTT,CASSLSPSYSEDEKLFF
TRBV27,TRBJ2-2,.,.,TGTGCCAGCAGTTTAGGGCAGAACACCGGGGAGCTGTTTTTT,CASSLGQNTGELFF
TRBV27,TRBJ1-3,.,.,TGTGCCAGCAGTTCCCGGTTCGGAAACACCATATATTTT,CASSSRFGNTIYF
TRBV6-2/TRBV6-3,TRBJ1-1,.,.,TGTGCCAGCAGTTACGGGGGGGCACGGGGGACTGAAGCTTTCTTT,CASSYGGARGTEAFF
TRBV3-1/TRBV3-2,TRBJ2-7,.,.,TGTGCCAGCAGCCAAGAGTCAGGACTTTACGAGCAGTACTTC,CASSQESGLYEQYF
TRBV18,TRBJ2-3,.,.,TGTGCCAGTCTCACCCCCAGCGTGGATACGCAGTATTTT,CASLTPSVDTQYF
TRBV28,TRBJ1-4,.,TRBD1,TGTGCCAGCAGCCCTTGGACAGGGACTAATGAAAAACTGTTTTTT,CASSPWTGTNEKLFF